One and the same sample provided the 30 T cell receptor beta chains below, sequenced in a study of blood T cell repertoires in COVID-19. TCRdb keeps only in-frame clones here, not all; method: immunoSEQ multiplex PCR. The repertoire holds over 120,000 clones, with approximately 90% as singletons. The specimen sequenced was peripheral blood. All receptors derive from a human donor in a cohort sampled during active COVID-19.

This sequence joins TRBV4-3 and TRBJ1-2; 11 nucleotides align to TRBD1. CDR3 length equals 16 residues. V lost 2 bases to trimming and J lost 6 bases; unmatched junction nucleotides: 8. Germline V gene lookup returns CDR1 LGHNA and CDR2 YSLEER. CDR3 loop: CASSQRRTGGADGYTF. CDR3 in DNA: TGCGCCAGCAGCCAAAGACGGACAGGGGGCGCGGATGGCTACACCTTC.

The table lists this clone with a few counts. This chain links TRBV19 with TRBJ2-5; 13 nucleotides align to TRBD2. Germline CDR1 is LNHDA and CDR2 is SQIVND (reference sequence). The CDR3 has 18 residues. The V gene end was trimmed by 3 bases and the J gene end by 0 bases; junction bases not matched to a gene: 7. CDR3 sequence: CASSIRGLAGAYQETQYF. The CDR3, as DNA: TGTGCCAGTAGTATTAGAGGACTAGCGGGGGCGTACCAAGAGACCCAGTACTTC.

This chain links TRBV19 with TRBJ1-6, with 7 bases fitting TRBD1. The germline CDR1 and CDR2 sequences are LNHDA and SQIVND (reference sequence). The CDR3 is 15 amino acids. V lost 8 bases, J lost 0 bases, and 4 bases stayed unmatched. The CDR3, as DNA: TGTGCCAGTGTACAGGGGAGCTCCTATAATTCACCCCTCCACTTT. This translates into CASVQGSSYNSPLHF.

This chain joins TRBV7-6 and TRBJ1-6; weak D call: TRBD1 (6 bases). Trimming cost V 5 bases and J 4 bases, with 15 bases left between them. The germline V gene has CDR1 SGHVS and CDR2 FNYEAQ. The CDR3 has 16 residues. The CDR3 is CASSAQGEGYNSPLHF. The CDR3 DNA is TGTGCCAGCAGCGCACAGGGAGAAGGATATAATTCACCCCTCCACTTT.

The rearrangement links TRBV6-7 to TRBJ2-5, with D perhaps TRBD1 (6 bases). TRBV6-7 is assigned to the ORF class and has an uncertain function. CDR3 length: 14 residues. Trimming took off 5 bases at V and 1 base at J, with 11 bases between the two ends. CDR3 coding DNA: TGTGCCAGCAGTCCACAGGGAATCCAAGAGACCCAGTACTTC. Amino acid sequence: CASSPQGIQETQYF.

The rearrangement uses TRBV6-5 and TRBJ2-3, with 7 bases identical to TRBD1. The V segment lost 6 bases and the J segment 1 base; nucleotides outside the gene matches: 4. This CDR3 region has 14 residues. Germline V lookup: CDR1 MNHEY, CDR2 SVGAGI. The CDR3 sequence is CASRATGGTDTQYF. DNA for the CDR3: TGTGCCAGCAGAGCAACAGGGGGCACAGATACGCAGTATTTT.

This chain links TRBV19 with TRBJ2-1, with TRBD1 as a possible D gene (5 bases). This CDR3 is 17 amino acids long. CDR1 is LNHDA, CDR2 SQIVND, per germline (reference sequence). With 5 bases removed from V and 4 bases from J, the gap between germline ends came to 21 bases. The CDR3 is CASSLAGDSEEYNEQFF. The CDR3 DNA follows: TGTGCCAGTAGTTTGGCCGGCGACAGCGAAGAATACAATGAGCAGTTCTTC.

The gene calls are TRBV5-4 and TRBJ2-1; 10 bases align to TRBD2. The CDR3 is made up of 15 amino acids. The junction had 5 bases not matched to a gene; V was cut back by 2 bases and J by 6 bases. Looked up from germline, CDR1 is SGHNT and CDR2 is YYREEE (reference sequence). The CDR3 nucleotides are TGTGCCAGCAGCTTCCAGCGGGGGGGGACCAATGAGCAGTTCTTC. As protein: CASSFQRGGTNEQFF.

J is TRBJ2-7 and V is TRBV7-8, with D perhaps matching TRBD1 (6 bases). The V gene lost 2 bases and the J gene lost 4 bases, with 18 bases spanning the gap. The CDR3 has 16 amino acids. Germline V gene lookup returns CDR1 SGHVS and CDR2 FQNEAQ. The CDR3 loop is CASSLYVRGSLYEQYF. The CDR3 bases are TGTGCCAGCAGCTTATATGTGAGGGGGTCGTTATACGAGCAGTACTTC.

The chain uses TRBV28 and TRBJ1-5, with 10 bases that match TRBD1. J was trimmed by 6 bases and V by 4 bases; bases with no gene match: 9. Germline values: CDR1 MDHEN, CDR2 SYDVKM. CDR3 size: 16 residues. The CDR3, as DNA: TGTGCCAGCAGTTATCCCGACAGGGGGCTTGGTCAGCCCCAGCATTTT. It yields the protein CASSYPDRGLGQPQHF.

This clone was seen just once. The chain links TRBV6-2 or TRBV6-3 to TRBJ1-2; 7 bases line up with TRBD1. Trimming took 5 bases from V and 4 from J; bases not matched to a gene: 4. The CDR3 runs to 13 residues. Per the germline V gene, CDR1 is MNHEY and CDR2 is SVGEGT. CDR3 sequence (DNA): TGTGCCAGCAGTCCGACAGGGACCTATGGCTACACCTTC. Translation: CASSPTGTYGYTF.

The rearrangement links TRBV2 to TRBJ2-3; no reliable D call. Trimming shortened V by 3 bases and J by 6 bases, and 7 bases separated the two germline ends. The CDR3 extends over 12 amino acids. The germline CDR1 and CDR2 sequences are SNHLY and FYNNEI. The CDR3 here is CASSETSDTQYF. The CDR3 DNA follows: TGTGCCAGCAGTGAGACTTCGGATACGCAGTATTTT.

As regards this clone: The junction departs from the called germline gene at one end, perhaps through a read error. V is TRBV3-1 (or the pseudogene TRBV3-2) and J is TRBJ2-7; the match to TRBD1 covers 9 bases. The CDR3 spans 14 residues. CDR1 is LGHDT, CDR2 YNNKEL, per germline (reference sequence). The CDR3 coding sequence is TGTGCCAGCAGCCAAGGACAGGGGGTAGCGCTACGGAACTTC. This sequence encodes CASSQGQGVALRNF.

This chain connects TRBV19 to TRBJ2-5, with 7 bases identical to TRBD1. The germline CDR1 and CDR2 sequences are LNHDA and SQIVND (reference sequence). CDR3 length: 13 amino acids. V gave up 5 bases and J gave up 3 bases; unmatched junction bases: 3. CDR3 amino acids: CASSYQGEETQYF. The CDR3, as DNA: TGTGCCAGTAGTTATCAGGGGGAAGAGACCCAGTACTTC.

This clone has just one count. J is TRBJ1-2 and V is TRBV29-1; possibly TRBD1 for D (6 bases). The CDR3 is 12 residues long. V was cut by 3 bases and J by 8 bases, with 13 bases left in between. CDR1 is SQVTM and CDR2 is ANQGSEA in the germline V gene. The CDR3 is CSVEDRSNGYTF. CDR3 bases: TGCAGCGTTGAGGACAGATCGAACGGCTACACCTTC. Full variable domain (remainder filled in from reference TRBV29-1 and TRBJ1-2): SAVISQKPSRDICQRGTSLTIQCQVDSQVTMMFWYRQQPGQSLTLIATANQGSEATYESGFVIDKFPISRPNLTFSTLTVSNMSPEDSSIYLCSVEDRSNGYTFGSGTRLTVV.

This clone has just one count. This chain connects TRBV10-3 to TRBJ2-2; 10 nucleotides agree with TRBD2. Losses at the gene ends were 7 bases for V and 2 bases for J; bases not matched to a gene: 4. The CDR3 is 15 residues long. The germline gives CDR1 ENHRY, CDR2 SYGVKD. The CDR3 region is CAIKAGGRNTGELFF. The CDR3 nucleotides read TGTGCCATCAAAGCGGGGGGGCGTAACACCGGGGAGCTGTTTTTT.

The rearrangement uses TRBV2 and TRBJ1-3; possibly TRBD1 for D (5 bases). CDR1 is SNHLY, CDR2 FYNNEI, per germline. The CDR3 runs 13 residues. Trimming removed 10 bases at V and 6 bases at J, with 16 bases between. The CDR3 sequence: CAIQAGLVNTIYF. In nucleotides, the CDR3 is TGTGCCATCCAAGCAGGGCTGGTAAACACCATATATTTT.

V gene TRBV5-1 combines with J gene TRBJ2-5, with TRBD1 matching 7 bases. Germline V CDR1 and CDR2: SGHRS, YFSETQ. There are 13 residues in the CDR3. V lost 4 bases and J lost 5; bases outside the gene matches: 5. The CDR3 protein is CASSLGQAETQYF. CDR3 nucleotides: TGCGCCAGCAGCCTCGGACAGGCCGAGACCCAGTACTTC.

This sequence joins TRBV7-2 and TRBJ2-3; tentative D call: TRBD2 (7 bases). The germline gives CDR1 SGHTA, CDR2 FQGNSA. V lost 0 bases and J lost 8, with 12 bases in between. The CDR3 extends over 14 amino acids. The CDR3 protein is CASSLAGGPGTQYF. CDR3 in DNA: TGTGCCAGCAGCTTAGCGGGGGGGCCGGGTACGCAGTATTTT. The complete variable domain, with remaining parts taken from reference TRBV7-2 and TRBJ2-3, reads GAGVSQSPSNKVTEKGKDVELRCDPISGHTALYWYRQSLGQGLEFLIYFQGNSAPDKSGLPSDRFSAERTGGSVSTLTIQRTQQEDSAVYLCASSLAGGPGTQYFGPGTRLTVL.

CDR3 DNA: TGTGCCAGCAGTTACTCGCGGCATAGCCGAAATGAAAAACTGTTTTTT. Protein sequence: CASSYSRHSRNEKLFF. The chain carries TRBV6-2 or TRBV6-3 and TRBJ1-4; the D is unclear. Germline values: CDR1 MNHEY, CDR2 SVGEGT. This CDR3 has 16 amino acids. V lost 0 bases and J lost 5, with 13 bases in between.

The V gene is TRBV4-3, the J gene TRBJ1-4, with 7 bases aligning to TRBD1. V shed 0 bases, J shed 7 bases, and the junction held 5 bases outside the gene matches. CDR1 and CDR2 from the germline V gene are LGHNA and YSLEER. The CDR3 totals 15 residues. CDR3 region: CASSQDRGSGEKLFF. CDR3 sequence (DNA): TGCGCCAGCAGCCAAGACAGGGGGTCGGGTGAAAAACTGTTTTTT.

V gene TRBV6-8 combines with J gene TRBJ1-1; 8 bases align to TRBD1. Germline-derived CDR1 and CDR2 are MNHGY and SAAAGT. The CDR3 covers 15 residues. V was pared by 6 bases and J by 7 bases, with 13 bases of the junction left unmatched. The CDR3 sequence is CASSSLDRGEVEAFF. CDR3 bases: TGTGCCAGCAGCAGCCTTGACAGGGGTGAAGTTGAAGCTTTCTTT.

The rearrangement links TRBV6-5 to TRBJ1-4, with D possibly being TRBD1 (6 bases). V lost 5 bases and J 7 bases, leaving 11 bases between the germline ends. The germline V gene encodes CDR1 MNHEY and CDR2 SVGAGI. This CDR3 contains 13 residues. CDR3 protein: CASSRTAAEKLFF. The CDR3 DNA is TGTGCCAGCAGTCGGACAGCGGCTGAAAAACTGTTTTTT.

The chain has TRBV6-1 and TRBJ2-1; tentatively, D is TRBD1 (5 bases). Trimming took off 3 bases at V and 7 bases at J, with 10 bases between the two ends. Germline V gene lookup returns CDR1 MNHNS and CDR2 SASEGT. The CDR3 is made up of 13 amino acids. The CDR3 loop is CASSESGNNEQFF. CDR3 DNA sequence: TGTGCCAGCAGTGAGTCAGGGAATAATGAGCAGTTCTTC.

The chain employs TRBV6-4 and TRBJ2-7; 9 bases are a match to TRBD2. Germline CDR1 is MRHNA and CDR2 is SNTAGT. J was trimmed by 0 bases and V by 4 bases; bases with no gene match: 10. This CDR3 has 17 residues. The CDR3 DNA is TGTGCCAGCAGTGGTCGGAGTAGCGGGGGAAGCTCCTACGAGCAGTACTTC. It is translated as CASSGRSSGGSSYEQYF.

V usage is TRBV15 and J usage is TRBJ2-1; a possible D gene is TRBD1 (5 bases). Trimming removed 1 base at V and 7 bases at J, with 14 bases between. The germline CDR1 and CDR2 sequences are LNHNV and YYDKDF (reference sequence). The CDR3 runs to 15 residues. CDR3 sequence (DNA): TGTGCCACCAGCAGAGCAGGGTTATTCAGGAATGAGCAGTTCTTC. Protein product: CATSRAGLFRNEQFF.

This chain connects TRBV5-1 to TRBJ2-2; D remains unclear. The CDR3 runs 14 residues. Per germline, CDR1 SGHRS and CDR2 YFSETQ. With 6 bases removed from V and 0 bases from J, the gap between germline ends came to 9 bases. The chain's CDR3 is CASKEVPNTGELFF. CDR3 nucleotides: TGCGCCAGCAAAGAGGTCCCGAACACCGGGGAGCTGTTTTTT.

J is TRBJ2-1 and V is TRBV3-1 (or the pseudogene TRBV3-2); 8 bases map to TRBD2. The CDR3 covers 16 residues. Trimming took 0 bases from V and 7 from J; bases not matched to a gene: 8. Germline assignment: CDR1 LGHDT and CDR2 YNNKEL (reference sequence). The CDR3 bases are TGTGCCAGCAGCCAAGAAACGGGGGGGCGACTAAATGAGCAGTTCTTC. It yields the protein CASSQETGGRLNEQFF.

The chain links TRBV12-5 to TRBJ2-1; 7 bases are shared with TRBD2. Per the germline V gene, CDR1 is LGHNT and CDR2 is FRNRAP. This CDR3 has 14 residues. J was trimmed by 5 bases and V by 5 bases; bases with no gene match: 6. The CDR3 sequence: CASGGRTSDNEQFF. CDR3 DNA: TGTGCTAGTGGTGGACGTACTAGCGACAATGAGCAGTTCTTC.

The chain joins TRBV14 to TRBJ2-5, with 11 bases aligning to TRBD1. This CDR3 comprises 16 residues. The junction had 6 bases not matched to a gene; V was cut back by 4 bases and J by 2 bases. Per germline, CDR1 SGHDN and CDR2 FVKESK. The CDR3 reads CASSRRRDRGQETQYF. As DNA, the CDR3 is TGTGCCAGCAGCCGGAGACGGGACAGGGGGCAAGAGACCCAGTACTTC.